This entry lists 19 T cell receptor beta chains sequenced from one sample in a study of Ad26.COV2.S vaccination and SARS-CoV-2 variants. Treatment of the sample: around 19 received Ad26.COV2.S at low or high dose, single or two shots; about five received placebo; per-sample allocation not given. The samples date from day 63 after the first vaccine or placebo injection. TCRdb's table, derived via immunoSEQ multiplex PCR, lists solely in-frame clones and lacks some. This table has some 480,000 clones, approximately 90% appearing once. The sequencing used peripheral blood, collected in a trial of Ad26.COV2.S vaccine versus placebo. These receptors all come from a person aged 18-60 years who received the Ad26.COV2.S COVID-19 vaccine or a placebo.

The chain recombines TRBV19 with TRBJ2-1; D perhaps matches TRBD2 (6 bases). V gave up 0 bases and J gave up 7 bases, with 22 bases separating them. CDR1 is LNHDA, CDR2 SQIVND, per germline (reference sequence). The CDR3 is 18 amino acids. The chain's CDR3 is CASSIELAGSRAGNEQFF. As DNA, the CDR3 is TGTGCCAGTAGTATAGAGTTGGCAGGATCCAGGGCGGGGAATGAGCAGTTCTTC.

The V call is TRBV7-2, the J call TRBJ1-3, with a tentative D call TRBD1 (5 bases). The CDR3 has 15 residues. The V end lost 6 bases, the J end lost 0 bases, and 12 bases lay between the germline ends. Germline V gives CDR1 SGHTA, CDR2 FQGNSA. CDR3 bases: TGTGCCAGCAGAAACGCGGGGGGCTCTGGAAACACCATATATTTT. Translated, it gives CASRNAGGSGNTIYF.

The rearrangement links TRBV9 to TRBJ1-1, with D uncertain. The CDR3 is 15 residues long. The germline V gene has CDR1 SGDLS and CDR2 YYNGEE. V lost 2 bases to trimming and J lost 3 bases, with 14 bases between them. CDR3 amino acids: CASSVRPGPDTEAFF. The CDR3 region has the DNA TGTGCCAGCAGCGTCCGCCCCGGGCCCGACACTGAAGCTTTCTTT. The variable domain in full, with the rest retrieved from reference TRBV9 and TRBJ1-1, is DSGVTQTPKHLITATGQRVTLRCSPRSGDLSVYWYQQSLDQGLQFLIQYYNGEERAKGNILERFSAQQFPDLHSELNLSSLELGDSALYFCASSVRPGPDTEAFFGQGTRLTVV.

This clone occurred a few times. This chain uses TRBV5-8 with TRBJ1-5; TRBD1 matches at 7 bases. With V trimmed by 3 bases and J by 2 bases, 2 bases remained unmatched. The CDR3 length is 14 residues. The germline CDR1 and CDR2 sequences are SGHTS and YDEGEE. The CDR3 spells CASSYTGGNQPQHF. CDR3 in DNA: TGTGCCAGCAGCTATACAGGGGGCAATCAGCCCCAGCATTTT.

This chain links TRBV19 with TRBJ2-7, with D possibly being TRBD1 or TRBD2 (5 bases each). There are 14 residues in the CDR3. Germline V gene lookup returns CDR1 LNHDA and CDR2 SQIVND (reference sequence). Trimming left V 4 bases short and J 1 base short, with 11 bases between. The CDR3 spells CASSTGTASYEQYF. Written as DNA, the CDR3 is TGTGCCAGTAGTACGGGGACCGCTTCCTACGAGCAGTACTTC.

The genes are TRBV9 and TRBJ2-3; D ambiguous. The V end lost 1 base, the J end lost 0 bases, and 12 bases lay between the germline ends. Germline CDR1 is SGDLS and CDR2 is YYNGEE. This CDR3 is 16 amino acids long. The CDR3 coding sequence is TGTGCCAGCAGCGTACCGTCGGGTGTTAGCACAGATACGCAGTATTTT. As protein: CASSVPSGVSTDTQYF.

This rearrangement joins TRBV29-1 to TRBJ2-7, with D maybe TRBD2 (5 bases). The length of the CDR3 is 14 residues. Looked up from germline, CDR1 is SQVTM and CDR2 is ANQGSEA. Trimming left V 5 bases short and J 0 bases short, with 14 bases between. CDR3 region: CSVLLAPTSYEQYF. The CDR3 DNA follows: TGCAGCGTTCTTTTAGCGCCAACCTCCTACGAGCAGTACTTC.

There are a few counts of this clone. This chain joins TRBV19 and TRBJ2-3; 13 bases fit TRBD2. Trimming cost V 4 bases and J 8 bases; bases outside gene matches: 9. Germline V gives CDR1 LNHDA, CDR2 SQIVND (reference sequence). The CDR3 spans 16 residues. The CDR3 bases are TGTGCCAGTAGTACCCGACTAGCGGGAGGTCTGCGTACGCAGTATTTT. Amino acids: CASSTRLAGGLRTQYF.

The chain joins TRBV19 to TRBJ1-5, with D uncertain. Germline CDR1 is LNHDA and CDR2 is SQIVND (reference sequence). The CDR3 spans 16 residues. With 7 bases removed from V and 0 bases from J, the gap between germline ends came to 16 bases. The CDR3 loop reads CASNPRRGDSNQPQHF. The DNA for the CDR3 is TGTGCCAGTAACCCCCGTCGTGGGGATAGCAATCAGCCCCAGCATTTT.

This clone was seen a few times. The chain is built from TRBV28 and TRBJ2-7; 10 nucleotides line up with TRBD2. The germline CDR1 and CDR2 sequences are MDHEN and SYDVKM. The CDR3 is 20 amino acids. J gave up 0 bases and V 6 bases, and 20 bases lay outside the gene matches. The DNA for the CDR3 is TGTGCCAGCAGACACTCCCCTAATCTCCCCTTAGCGGGAGGCTCCTACGAGCAGTACTTC. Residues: CASRHSPNLPLAGGSYEQYF.

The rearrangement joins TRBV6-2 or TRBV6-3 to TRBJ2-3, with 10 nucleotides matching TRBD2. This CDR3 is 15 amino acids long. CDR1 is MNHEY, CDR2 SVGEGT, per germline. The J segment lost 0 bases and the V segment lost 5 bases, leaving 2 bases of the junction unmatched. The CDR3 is CASSPLAGSTDTQYF. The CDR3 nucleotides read TGTGCCAGCAGTCCACTAGCGGGAAGCACAGATACGCAGTATTTT.

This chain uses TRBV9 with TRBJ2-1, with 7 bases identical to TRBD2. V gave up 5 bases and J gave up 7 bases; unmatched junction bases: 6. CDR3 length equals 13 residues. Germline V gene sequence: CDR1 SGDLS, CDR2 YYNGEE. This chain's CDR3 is CASSAGASNEQFF. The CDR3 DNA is TGTGCCAGCAGTGCGGGAGCCTCGAATGAGCAGTTCTTC. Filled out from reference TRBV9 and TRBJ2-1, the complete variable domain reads DSGVTQTPKHLITATGQRVTLRCSPRSGDLSVYWYQQSLDQGLQFLIQYYNGEERAKGNILERFSAQQFPDLHSELNLSSLELGDSALYFCASSAGASNEQFFGPGTRLTVL.

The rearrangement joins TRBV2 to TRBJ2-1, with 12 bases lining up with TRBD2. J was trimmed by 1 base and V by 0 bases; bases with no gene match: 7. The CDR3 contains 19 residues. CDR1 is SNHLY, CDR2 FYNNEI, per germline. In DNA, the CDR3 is TGTGCCAGCAGTGAAGCTGGTAAGGGACTAGCGGGTTCCTACAATGAGCAGTTCTTC. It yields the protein CASSEAGKGLAGSYNEQFF.

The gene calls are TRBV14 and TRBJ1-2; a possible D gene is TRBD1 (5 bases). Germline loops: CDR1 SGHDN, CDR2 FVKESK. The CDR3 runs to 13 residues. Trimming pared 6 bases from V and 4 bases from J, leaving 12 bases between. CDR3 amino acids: CASSVGVGYGYTF. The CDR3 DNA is TGTGCCAGCAGTGTAGGGGTGGGCTATGGCTACACCTTC.

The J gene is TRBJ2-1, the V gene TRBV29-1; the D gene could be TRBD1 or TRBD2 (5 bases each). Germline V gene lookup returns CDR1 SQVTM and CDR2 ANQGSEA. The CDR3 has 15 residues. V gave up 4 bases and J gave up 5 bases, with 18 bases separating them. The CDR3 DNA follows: TGCAGCGTTGTGAGGTTTGGCCGGGGCGACAATGAGCAGTTCTTC. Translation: CSVVRFGRGDNEQFF.

The DNA of the CDR3 is TGCAGCGTTGAGTTTGCCGATGAAGCTTTCTTT. Translation gives CSVEFADEAFF. This sequence joins TRBV29-1 and TRBJ1-1; D is unclear. Germline loops: CDR1 SQVTM, CDR2 ANQGSEA. Deletions cut 3 bases from V and 7 bases from J, with 9 bases between. This CDR3 has 11 amino acids. Full variable domain (missing parts from reference TRBV29-1 and TRBJ1-1): SAVISQKPSRDICQRGTSLTIQCQVDSQVTMMFWYRQQPGQSLTLIATANQGSEATYESGFVIDKFPISRPNLTFSTLTVSNMSPEDSSIYLCSVEFADEAFFGQGTRLTVV.

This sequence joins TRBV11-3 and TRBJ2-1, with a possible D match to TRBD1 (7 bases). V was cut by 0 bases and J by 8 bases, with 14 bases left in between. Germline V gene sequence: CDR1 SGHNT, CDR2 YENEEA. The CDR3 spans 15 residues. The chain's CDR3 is CASSLEGGQRDEQFF. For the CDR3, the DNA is TGTGCCAGCAGCTTAGAGGGGGGACAGCGGGATGAGCAGTTCTTC. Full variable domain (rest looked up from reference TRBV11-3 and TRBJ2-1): EAGVVQSPRYKIIEKKQPVAFWCNPISGHNTLYWYLQNLGQGPELLIRYENEEAVDDSQLPKDRFSAERLKGVDSTLKIQPAELGDSAVYLCASSLEGGQRDEQFFGPGTRLTVL.

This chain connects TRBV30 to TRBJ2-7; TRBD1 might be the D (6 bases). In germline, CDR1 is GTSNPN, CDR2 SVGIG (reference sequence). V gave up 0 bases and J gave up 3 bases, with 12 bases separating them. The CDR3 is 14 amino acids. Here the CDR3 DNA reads TGTGCCTGGAGTGTTGCCAGGGGTTACTACGAGCAGTACTTC. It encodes CAWSVARGYYEQYF. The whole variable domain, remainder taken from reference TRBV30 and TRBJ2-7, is SQTIHQWPATLVQPVGSPLSLECTVEGTSNPNLYWYRQAAGRGLQLLFYSVGIGQISSEVPQNLSASRPQDRQFILSSKKLLLSDSGFYLCAWSVARGYYEQYFGPGTRLTVT.

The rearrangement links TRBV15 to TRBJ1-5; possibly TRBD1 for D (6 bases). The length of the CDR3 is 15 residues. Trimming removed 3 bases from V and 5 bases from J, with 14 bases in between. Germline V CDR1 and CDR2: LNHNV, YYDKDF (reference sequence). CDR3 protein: CATSRGTGYDQPQHF. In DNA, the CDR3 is TGTGCCACCAGCAGGGGTACAGGGTACGATCAGCCCCAGCATTTT. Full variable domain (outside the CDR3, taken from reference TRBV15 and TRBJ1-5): DAMVIQNPRYQVTQFGKPVTLSCSQTLNHNVMYWYQQKSSQAPKLLFHYYDKDFNNEADTPDNFQSRRPNTSFCFLDIRSPGLGDTAMYLCATSRGTGYDQPQHFGDGTRLSIL.